The T cell receptor (beta chain) under discussion was sequenced for a study of graft-versus-host responses after intestinal transplantation. Study overall: Grafts that recipients had were multivisceral, liver-intestinal, or isolated intestinal transplants. Induction using anti-thymocyte globulin, followed by tacrolimus and steroids for 2 to 4 years, was given to all recipients. Overall study results and limits: Among circulating GvH clones, peak levels were associated with early post-transplant declines in HvG clones. The presence of high graft-versus-host to host-versus-graft clonal ratios in allografts characterized patients with graft-donor T cell macrochimerism.

Looked up from germline, CDR1 is SGHVS and CDR2 is FNYEAQ. V was clipped by 0 bases and J by 1 base, with 3 bases between them. There are 14 residues in the CDR3. Note on this clone: Its specificity is not known.

Produced via immunoSEQ multiplex PCR; TCRdb's table is partial and in-frame only. Among around 24,000 clones listed, roughly four fifths were seen once. The receptor was derived from a human donor who was the organ donor for an intestinal transplant. This rearrangement joins TRBV7-6 to TRBJ2-2; no clear D gene. The sequencing used unstimulated CD8+ T cells sorted from spleen or lymph node cells, collected before transplant. The DNA of the CDR3 is TGTGCCAGCAGCTTAGCCAGGAACACCGGGGAGCTGTTTTTT. This encodes CASSLARNTGELFF.